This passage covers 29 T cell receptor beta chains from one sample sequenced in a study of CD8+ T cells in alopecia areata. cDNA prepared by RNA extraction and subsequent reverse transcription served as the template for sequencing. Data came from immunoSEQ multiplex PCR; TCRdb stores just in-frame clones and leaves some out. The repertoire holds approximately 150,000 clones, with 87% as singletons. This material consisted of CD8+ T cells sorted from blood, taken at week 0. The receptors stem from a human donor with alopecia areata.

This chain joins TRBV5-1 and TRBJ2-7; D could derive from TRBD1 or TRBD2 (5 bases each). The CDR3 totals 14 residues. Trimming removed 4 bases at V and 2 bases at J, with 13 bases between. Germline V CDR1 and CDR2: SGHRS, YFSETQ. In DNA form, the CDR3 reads TGCGCCAGCAGCGCCGGGACGGAGGCCTACGAGCAGTACTTC. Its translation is CASSAGTEAYEQYF.

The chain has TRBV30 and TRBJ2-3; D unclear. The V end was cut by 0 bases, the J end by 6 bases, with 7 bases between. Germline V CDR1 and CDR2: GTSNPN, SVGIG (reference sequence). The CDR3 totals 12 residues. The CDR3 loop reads CAWSVSADTQYF. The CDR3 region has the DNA TGTGCCTGGAGTGTCAGCGCGGATACGCAGTATTTT.

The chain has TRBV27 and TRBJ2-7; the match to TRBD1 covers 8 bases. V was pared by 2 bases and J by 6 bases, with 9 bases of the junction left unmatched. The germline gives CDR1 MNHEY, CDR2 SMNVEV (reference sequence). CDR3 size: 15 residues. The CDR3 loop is CASSLRETGAVEQYF. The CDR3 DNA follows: TGTGCCAGCAGTTTACGGGAGACAGGGGCGGTCGAGCAGTACTTC.

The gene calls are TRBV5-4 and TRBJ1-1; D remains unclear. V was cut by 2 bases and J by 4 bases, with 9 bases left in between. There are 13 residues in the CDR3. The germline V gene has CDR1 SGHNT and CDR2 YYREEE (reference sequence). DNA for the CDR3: TGTGCCAGCAGCTTTACCCAGCGCACTGAAGCTTTCTTT. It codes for CASSFTQRTEAFF.

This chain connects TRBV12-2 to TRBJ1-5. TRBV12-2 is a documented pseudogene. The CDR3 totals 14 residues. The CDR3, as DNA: TGTGCAAGTCGCATCCGGGCCCTCAATCAGCCCCAGCATTTT. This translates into CASRIRALNQPQHF.

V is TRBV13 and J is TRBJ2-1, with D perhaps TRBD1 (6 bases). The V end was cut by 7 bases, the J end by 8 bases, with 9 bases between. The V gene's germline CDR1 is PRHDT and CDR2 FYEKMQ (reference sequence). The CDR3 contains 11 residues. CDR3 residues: CASTPGDEQFF. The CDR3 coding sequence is TGTGCCAGCACCCCAGGGGATGAGCAGTTCTTC.

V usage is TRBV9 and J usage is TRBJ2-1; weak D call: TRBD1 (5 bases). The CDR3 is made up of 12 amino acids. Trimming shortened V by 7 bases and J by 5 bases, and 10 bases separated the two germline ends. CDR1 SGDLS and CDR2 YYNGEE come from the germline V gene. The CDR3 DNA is TGTGCCAGCGGAAGGGGAAACAATGAGCAGTTCTTC. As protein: CASGRGNNEQFF.

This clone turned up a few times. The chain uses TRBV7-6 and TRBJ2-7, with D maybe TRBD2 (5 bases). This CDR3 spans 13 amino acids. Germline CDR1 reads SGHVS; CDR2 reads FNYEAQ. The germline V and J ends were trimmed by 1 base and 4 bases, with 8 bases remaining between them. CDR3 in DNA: TGTGCCAGCAGCTTAGATCCGGGATACGAGCAGTACTTC. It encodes CASSLDPGYEQYF.

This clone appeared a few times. In nucleotides, the CDR3 is TGCAGCGTTGTTGGGGGGGGAGAGGAAACCTACAATGAGCAGTTCTTC. Translation: CSVVGGGEETYNEQFF. The rearrangement links TRBV29-1 to TRBJ2-1; 7 positions agree with TRBD2. Trimming cost V 4 bases and J 2 bases; bases outside gene matches: 11. Looked up from germline, CDR1 is SQVTM and CDR2 is ANQGSEA. The CDR3 contains 16 residues.

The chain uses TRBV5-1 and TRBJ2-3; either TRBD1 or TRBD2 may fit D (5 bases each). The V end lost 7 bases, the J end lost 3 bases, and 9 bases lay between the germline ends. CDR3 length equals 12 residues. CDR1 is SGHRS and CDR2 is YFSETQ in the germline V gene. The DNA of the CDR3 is TGCGCCAGCCGGGGCTCGACAGATACGCAGTATTTT. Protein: CASRGSTDTQYF.

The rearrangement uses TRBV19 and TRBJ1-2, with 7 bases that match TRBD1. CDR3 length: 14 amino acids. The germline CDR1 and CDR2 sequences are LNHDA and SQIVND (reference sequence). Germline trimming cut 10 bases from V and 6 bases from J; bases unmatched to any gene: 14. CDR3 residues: CATQTLRQGNGYTF. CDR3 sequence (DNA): TGTGCCACCCAGACGCTAAGACAGGGTAATGGCTACACCTTC.

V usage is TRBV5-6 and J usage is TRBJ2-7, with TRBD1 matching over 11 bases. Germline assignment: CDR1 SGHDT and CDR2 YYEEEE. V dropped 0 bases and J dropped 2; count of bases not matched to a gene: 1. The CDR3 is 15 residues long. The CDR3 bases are TGTGCCAGCAGCTTGGGGACAGGGGGCCCCTACGAGCAGTACTTC. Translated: CASSLGTGGPYEQYF.

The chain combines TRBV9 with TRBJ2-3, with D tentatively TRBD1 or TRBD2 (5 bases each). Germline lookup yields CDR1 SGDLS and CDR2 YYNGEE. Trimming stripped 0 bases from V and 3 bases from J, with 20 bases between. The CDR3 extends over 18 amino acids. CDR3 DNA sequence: TGTGCCAGCAGCGTAGGGGGACGGATCTCACCGGCAACAGATACGCAGTATTTT. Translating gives CASSVGGRISPATDTQYF.

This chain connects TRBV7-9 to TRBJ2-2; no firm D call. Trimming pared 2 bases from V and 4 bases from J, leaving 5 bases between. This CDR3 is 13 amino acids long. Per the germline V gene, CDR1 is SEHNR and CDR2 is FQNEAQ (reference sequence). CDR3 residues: CASSLTGTGELFF. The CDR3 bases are TGTGCCAGCAGCTTAACGGGCACCGGGGAGCTGTTTTTT.

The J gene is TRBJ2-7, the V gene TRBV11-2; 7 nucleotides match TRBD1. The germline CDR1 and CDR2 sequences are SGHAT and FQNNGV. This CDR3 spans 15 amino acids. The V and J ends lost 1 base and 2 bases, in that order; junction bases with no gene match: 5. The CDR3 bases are TGTGCCAGCAGCTTAGGCCATGGACAGGCCTACGAGCAGTACTTC. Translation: CASSLGHGQAYEQYF.

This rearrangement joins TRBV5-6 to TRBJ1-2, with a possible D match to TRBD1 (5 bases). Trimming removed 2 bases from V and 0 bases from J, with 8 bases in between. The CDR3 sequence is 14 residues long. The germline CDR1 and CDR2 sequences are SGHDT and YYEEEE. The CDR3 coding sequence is TGTGCCAGCAGCTTCCCGGGGGCTAACTATGGCTACACCTTC. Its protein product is CASSFPGANYGYTF.

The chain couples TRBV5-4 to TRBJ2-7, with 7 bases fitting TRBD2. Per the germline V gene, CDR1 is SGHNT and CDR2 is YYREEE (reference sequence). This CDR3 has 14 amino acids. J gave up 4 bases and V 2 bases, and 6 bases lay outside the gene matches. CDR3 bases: TGTGCCAGCAGCTTTGAGCGGGATAGTTACGAGCAGTACTTC. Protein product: CASSFERDSYEQYF.

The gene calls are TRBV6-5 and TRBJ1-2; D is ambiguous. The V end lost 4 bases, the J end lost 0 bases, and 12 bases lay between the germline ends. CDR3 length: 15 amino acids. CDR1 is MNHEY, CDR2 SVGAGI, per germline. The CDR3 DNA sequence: TGTGCCAGCAGTTCATCTGACACCGCTAACTATGGCTACACCTTC. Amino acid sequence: CASSSSDTANYGYTF.

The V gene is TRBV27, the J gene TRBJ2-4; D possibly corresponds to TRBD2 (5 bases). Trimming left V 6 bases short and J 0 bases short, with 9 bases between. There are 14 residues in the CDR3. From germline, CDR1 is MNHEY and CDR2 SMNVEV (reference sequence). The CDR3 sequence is CASRPAVAKNIQYF. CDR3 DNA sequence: TGTGCCAGCAGACCAGCGGTAGCCAAAAACATTCAGTACTTC.

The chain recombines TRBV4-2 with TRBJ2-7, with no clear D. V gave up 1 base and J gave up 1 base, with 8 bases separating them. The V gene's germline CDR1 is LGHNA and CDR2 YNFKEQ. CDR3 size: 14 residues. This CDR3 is CASSQAVNSYEQYF. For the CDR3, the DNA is TGTGCCAGCAGCCAAGCAGTCAATTCCTACGAGCAGTACTTC.

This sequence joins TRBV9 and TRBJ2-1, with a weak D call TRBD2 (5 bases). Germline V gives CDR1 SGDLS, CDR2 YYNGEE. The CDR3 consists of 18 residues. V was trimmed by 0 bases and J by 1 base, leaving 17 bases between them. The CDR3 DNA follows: TGTGCCAGCAGCGTAGGAGACGGGATGGCCTATTCCTACAATGAGCAGTTCTTC. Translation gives CASSVGDGMAYSYNEQFF. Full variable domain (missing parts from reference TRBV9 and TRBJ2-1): DSGVTQTPKHLITATGQRVTLRCSPRSGDLSVYWYQQSLDQGLQFLIQYYNGEERAKGNILERFSAQQFPDLHSELNLSSLELGDSALYFCASSVGDGMAYSYNEQFFGPGTRLTVL.

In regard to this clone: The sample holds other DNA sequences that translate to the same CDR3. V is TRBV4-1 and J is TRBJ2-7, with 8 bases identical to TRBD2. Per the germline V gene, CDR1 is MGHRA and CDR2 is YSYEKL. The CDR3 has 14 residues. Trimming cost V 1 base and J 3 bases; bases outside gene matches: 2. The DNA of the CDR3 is TGCGCCAGCAGCCAAGGTAGCGGGATCTACGAGCAGTACTTC. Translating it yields CASSQGSGIYEQYF.

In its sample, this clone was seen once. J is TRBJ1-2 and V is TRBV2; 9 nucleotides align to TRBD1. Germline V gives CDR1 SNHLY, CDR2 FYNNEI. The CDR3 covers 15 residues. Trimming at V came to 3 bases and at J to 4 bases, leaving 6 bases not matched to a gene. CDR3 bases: TGTGCCAGCAGTGAGGGGACAGGGAAGGTCTATGGCTACACCTTC. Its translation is CASSEGTGKVYGYTF.

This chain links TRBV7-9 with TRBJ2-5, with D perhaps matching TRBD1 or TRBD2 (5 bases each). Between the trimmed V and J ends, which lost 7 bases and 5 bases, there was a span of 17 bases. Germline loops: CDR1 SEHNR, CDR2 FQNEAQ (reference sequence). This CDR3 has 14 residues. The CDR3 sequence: CASTGERTTETQYF. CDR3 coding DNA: TGTGCCAGCACCGGGGAACGGACAACGGAGACCCAGTACTTC.

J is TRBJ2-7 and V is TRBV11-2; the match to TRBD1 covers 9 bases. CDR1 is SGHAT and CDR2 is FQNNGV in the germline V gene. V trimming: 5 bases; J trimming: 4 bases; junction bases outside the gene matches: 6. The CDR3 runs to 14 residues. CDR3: CASSTGQGLYEQYF. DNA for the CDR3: TGTGCCAGCAGCACTGGACAGGGGTTATACGAGCAGTACTTC.

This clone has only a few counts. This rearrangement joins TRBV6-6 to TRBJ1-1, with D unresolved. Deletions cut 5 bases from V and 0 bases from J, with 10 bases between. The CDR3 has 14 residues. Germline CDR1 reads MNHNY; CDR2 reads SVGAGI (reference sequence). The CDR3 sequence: CASSAFNMNTEAFF. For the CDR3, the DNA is TGTGCCAGCAGTGCTTTCAATATGAACACTGAAGCTTTCTTT.

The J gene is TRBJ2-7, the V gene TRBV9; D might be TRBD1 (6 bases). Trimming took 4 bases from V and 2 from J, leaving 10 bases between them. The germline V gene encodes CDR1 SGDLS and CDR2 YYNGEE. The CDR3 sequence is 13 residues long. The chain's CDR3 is CASSPGEAYEQYF. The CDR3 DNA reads TGTGCCAGCAGCCCAGGGGAAGCCTACGAGCAGTACTTC.

As DNA, the CDR3 is TGTGCCAGCAGCTTTAGTACAGGCCCATACGAGCAGTACTTC. Translated, it gives CASSFSTGPYEQYF. V usage is TRBV7-9 and J usage is TRBJ2-7; D possibly corresponds to TRBD1 (5 bases). Germline CDR1 reads SEHNR; CDR2 reads FQNEAQ (reference sequence). The CDR3 runs to 14 residues. The ends were cut back, 3 bases at V and 4 bases at J, with 13 bases in the middle.

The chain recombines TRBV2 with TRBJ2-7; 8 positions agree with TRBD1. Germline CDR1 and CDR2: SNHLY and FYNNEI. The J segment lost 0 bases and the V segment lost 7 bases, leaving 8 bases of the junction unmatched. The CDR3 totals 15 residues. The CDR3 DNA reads TGTGCCAGCAATACAGGACAGGGTCCCTCCTACGAGCAGTACTTC. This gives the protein CASNTGQGPSYEQYF.